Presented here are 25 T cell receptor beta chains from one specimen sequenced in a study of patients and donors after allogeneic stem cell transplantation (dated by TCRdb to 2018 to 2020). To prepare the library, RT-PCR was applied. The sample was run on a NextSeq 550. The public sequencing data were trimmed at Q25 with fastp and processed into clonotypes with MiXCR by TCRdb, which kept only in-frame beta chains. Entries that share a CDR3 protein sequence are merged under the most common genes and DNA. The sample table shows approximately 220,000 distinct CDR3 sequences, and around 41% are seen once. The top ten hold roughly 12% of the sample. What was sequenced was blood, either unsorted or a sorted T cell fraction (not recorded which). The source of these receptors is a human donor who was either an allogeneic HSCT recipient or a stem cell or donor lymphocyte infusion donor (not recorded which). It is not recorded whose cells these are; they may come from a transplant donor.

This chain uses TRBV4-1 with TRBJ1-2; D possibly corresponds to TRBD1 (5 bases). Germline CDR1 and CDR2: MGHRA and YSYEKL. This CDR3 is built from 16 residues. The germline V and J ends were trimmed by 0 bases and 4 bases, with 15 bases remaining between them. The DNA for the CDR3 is TGCGCCAGCAGCCAAGACTGGTACCGACAGCCCTATGGCTACACCTTC. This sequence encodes CASSQDWYRQPYGYTF.

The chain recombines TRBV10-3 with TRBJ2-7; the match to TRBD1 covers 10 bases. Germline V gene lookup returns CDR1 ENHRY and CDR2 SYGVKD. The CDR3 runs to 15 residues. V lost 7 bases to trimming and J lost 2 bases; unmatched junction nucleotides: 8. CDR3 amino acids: CAIKGSGTGAYEQYF. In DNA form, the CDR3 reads TGTGCCATCAAGGGATCCGGGACAGGGGCCTACGAGCAGTACTTC.

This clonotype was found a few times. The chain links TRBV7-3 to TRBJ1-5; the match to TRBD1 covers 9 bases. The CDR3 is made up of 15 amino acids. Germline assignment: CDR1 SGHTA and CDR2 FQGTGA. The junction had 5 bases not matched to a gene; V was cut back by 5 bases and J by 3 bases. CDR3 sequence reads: CASSARDRDNQPQHF. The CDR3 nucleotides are TGTGCCAGCAGCGCCCGGGACAGGGACAATCAGCCCCAGCATTTT.

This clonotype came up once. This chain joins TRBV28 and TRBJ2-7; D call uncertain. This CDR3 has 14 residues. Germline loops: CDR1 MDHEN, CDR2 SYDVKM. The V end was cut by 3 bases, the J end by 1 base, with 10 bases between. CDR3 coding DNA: TGTGCCAGCAGTTTCGTTCTGAGGTCCTACGAGCAGTACTTC. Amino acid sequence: CASSFVLRSYEQYF.

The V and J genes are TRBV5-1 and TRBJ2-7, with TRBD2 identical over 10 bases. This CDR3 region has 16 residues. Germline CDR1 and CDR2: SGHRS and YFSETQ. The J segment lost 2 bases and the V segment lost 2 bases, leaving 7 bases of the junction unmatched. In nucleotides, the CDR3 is TGCGCCAGCAGCTTAACGACTAGCGGGCTTCCCTACGAGCAGTACTTC. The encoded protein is CASSLTTSGLPYEQYF.

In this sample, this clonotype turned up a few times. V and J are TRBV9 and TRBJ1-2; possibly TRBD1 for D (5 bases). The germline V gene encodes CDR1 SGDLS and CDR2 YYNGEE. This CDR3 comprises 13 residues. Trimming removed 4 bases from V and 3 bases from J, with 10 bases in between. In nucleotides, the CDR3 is TGTGCCAGCAGCCGGGGCGGTGACTATGGCTACACCTTC. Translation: CASSRGGDYGYTF.

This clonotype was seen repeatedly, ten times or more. CDR3 amino acids: CASSPDSNYGYTF. CDR3 DNA: TGTGCCAGCAGCCCGGACAGTAACTATGGCTACACCTTC. V usage is TRBV18 and J usage is TRBJ1-2; D is perhaps TRBD1 (6 bases). V lost 8 bases and J 1 base, leaving 11 bases between the germline ends. Germline V gene data show CDR1 as KGHSH and CDR2 as LQKENI. The CDR3 is 13 residues long.

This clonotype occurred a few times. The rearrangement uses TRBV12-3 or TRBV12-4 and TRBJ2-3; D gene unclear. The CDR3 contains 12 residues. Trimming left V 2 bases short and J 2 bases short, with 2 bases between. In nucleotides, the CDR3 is TGTGCCAGCAGTTTATACACAGATACGCAGTATTTT. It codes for CASSLYTDTQYF.

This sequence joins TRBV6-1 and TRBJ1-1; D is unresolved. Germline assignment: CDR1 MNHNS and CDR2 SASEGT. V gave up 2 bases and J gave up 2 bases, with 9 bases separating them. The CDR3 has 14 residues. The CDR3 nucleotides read TGTGCCAGCAGTGAAAGTGCCTTTAACACTGAAGCTTTCTTT. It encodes CASSESAFNTEAFF.

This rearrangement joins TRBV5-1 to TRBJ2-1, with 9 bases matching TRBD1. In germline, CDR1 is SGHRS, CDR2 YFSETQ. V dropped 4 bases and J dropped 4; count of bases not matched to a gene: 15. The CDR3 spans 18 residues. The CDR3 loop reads CASSPQPLGTGLYNEQFF. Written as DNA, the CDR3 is TGCGCCAGCAGCCCGCAGCCCCTGGGGACAGGGCTATACAATGAGCAGTTCTTC.

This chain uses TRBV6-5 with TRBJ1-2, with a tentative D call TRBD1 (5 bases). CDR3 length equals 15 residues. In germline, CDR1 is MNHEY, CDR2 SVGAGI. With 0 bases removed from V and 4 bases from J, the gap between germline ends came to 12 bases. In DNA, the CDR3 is TGTGCCAGCAGTTACTCGGGGCAGGAGGGCTATGGCTACACCTTC. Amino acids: CASSYSGQEGYGYTF.

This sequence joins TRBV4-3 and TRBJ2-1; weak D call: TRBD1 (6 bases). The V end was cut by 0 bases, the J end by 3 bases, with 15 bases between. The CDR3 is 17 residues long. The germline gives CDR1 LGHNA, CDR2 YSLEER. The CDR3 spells CASSQDVRGGGYNEQFF. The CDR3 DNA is TGCGCCAGCAGCCAAGATGTGCGAGGGGGTGGCTACAATGAGCAGTTCTTC.

CDR3 amino acids: CASSSLGTSGGTDTQYF. The CDR3, as DNA: TGTGCCAGCAGTTCCCTAGGGACTAGCGGGGGCACAGATACGCAGTATTTT. J is TRBJ2-3 and V is TRBV27, with TRBD2 matching 13 bases. Germline V gives CDR1 MNHEY, CDR2 SMNVEV (reference sequence). With 4 bases clipped from V and 1 base from J, the junction kept 5 bases outside the gene matches. The CDR3 has 17 residues.

The CDR3 loop is CASTPTGPYGYTF. In DNA, the CDR3 is TGTGCCAGCACCCCGACAGGTCCCTATGGCTACACCTTC. V is TRBV21-1 and J is TRBJ1-2; the listed D gene, TRBD1, was not tested against the DNA. TRBV21-1 is deemed a pseudogene. This CDR3 has 13 amino acids.

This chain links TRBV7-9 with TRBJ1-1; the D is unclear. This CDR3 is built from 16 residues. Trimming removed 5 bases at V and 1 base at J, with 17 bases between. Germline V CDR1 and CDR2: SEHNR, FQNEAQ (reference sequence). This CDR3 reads CASSPPTRTQNTEAFF. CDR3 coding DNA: TGTGCCAGCAGCCCCCCGACACGGACCCAGAACACTGAAGCTTTCTTT. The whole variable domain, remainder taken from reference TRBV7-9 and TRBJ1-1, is DTGVSQNPRHKITKRGQNVTFRCDPISEHNRLYWYRQTLGQGPEFLTYFQNEAQLEKSRLLSDRFSAERPKGSFSTLEIQRTEQGDSAMYLCASSPPTRTQNTEAFFGQGTRLTVV.

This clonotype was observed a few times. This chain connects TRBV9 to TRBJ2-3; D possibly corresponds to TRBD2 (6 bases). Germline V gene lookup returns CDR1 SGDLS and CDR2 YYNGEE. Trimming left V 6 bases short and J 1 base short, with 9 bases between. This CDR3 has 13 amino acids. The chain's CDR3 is CASTGGGTDTQYF. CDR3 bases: TGTGCCAGCACCGGGGGTGGCACAGATACGCAGTATTTT.

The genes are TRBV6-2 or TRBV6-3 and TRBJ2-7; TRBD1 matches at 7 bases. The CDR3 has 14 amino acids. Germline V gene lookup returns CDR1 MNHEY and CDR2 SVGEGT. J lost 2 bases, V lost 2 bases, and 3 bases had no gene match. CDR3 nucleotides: TGTGCCAGCAGTTACCAGGGGGAGCCCTACGAGCAGTACTTC. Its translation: CASSYQGEPYEQYF.

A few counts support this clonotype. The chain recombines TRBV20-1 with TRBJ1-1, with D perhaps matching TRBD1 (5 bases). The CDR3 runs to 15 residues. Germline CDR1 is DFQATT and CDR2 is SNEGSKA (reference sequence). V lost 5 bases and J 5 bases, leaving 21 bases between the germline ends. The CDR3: CSARLSRVRLTEAFF. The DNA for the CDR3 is TGCAGTGCTCGTTTGTCCAGGGTTCGATTAACTGAAGCTTTCTTT.

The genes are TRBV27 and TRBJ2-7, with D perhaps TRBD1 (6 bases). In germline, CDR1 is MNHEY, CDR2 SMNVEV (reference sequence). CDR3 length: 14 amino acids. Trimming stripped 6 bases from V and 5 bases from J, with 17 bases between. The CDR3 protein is CASSFNRVPHEQYF. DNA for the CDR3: TGTGCCAGCAGCTTTAACAGGGTCCCCCACGAGCAGTACTTC.

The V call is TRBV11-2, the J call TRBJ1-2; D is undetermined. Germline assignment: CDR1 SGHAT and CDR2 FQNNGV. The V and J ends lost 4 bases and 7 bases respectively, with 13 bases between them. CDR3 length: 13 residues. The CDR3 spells CASSSQMETGYTF. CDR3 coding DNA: TGTGCCAGCAGCTCCCAGATGGAGACTGGCTACACCTTC.

This chain's CDR3 is CASSPLDSHLFYGYTF. In DNA, the CDR3 is TGTGCCAGCAGCCCCCTCGACAGCCACCTCTTCTATGGCTACACCTTC. This chain connects TRBV3-1 to TRBJ1-2, with a possible D match to TRBD1 (5 bases). This CDR3 has 16 amino acids. CDR1 and CDR2 from the germline V gene are LGHDT and YNNKEL (reference sequence). Trimming took 4 bases from V and 4 from J, leaving 19 bases between them.

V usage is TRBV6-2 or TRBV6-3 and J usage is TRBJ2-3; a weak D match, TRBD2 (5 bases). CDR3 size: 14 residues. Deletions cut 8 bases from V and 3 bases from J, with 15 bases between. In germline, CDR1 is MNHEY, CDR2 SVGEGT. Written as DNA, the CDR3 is TGTGCCAGCTCTCCCGGGGTCAGGACAGATACGCAGTATTTT. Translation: CASSPGVRTDTQYF.

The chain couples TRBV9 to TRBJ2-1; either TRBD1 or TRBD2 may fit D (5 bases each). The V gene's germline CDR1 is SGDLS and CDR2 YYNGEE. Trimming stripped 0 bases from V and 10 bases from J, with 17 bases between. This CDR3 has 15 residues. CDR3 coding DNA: TGTGCCAGCAGCGTAGCGGCCGTGGGGACGGGAGAGCAGTTCTTC. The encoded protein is CASSVAAVGTGEQFF.

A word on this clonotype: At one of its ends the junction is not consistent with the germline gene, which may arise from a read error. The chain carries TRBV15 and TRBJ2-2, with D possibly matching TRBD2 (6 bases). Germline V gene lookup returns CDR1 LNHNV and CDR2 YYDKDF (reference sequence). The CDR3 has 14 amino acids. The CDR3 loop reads CATSRDPYTGGLFF. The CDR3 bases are TGTGCCACCAGCAGAGATCCCTACACCGGGGGGCTGTTTTTT.

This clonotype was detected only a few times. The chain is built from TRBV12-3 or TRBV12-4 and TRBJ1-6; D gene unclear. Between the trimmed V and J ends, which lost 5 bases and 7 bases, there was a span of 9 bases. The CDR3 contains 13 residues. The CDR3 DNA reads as TGTGCCAGCAGTCTAATGGGAAATTCACCCCTCCACTTT. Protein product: CASSLMGNSPLHF.